The present T cell receptor (beta chain) was sequenced within a study of response to subunit inactivated influenza vaccine. TCRdb re-derived calls from the RT-PCR reads in MiXCR, one entry per CDR3 protein. This sample has around 710,000 distinct CDR3 sequences, with 11% to 15% found just once. This CDR3 region has 15 residues. Per the germline V gene, CDR1 is SGHRS and CDR2 is YFSETQ. Trimming left V 5 bases short and J 2 bases short, with 17 bases between. The V gene is TRBV5-1, the J gene TRBJ2-7, with a tentative D call TRBD1 (5 bases). The source was PBMCs from blood, collected 14 days before vaccination. The sequence came from a man aged 50 to 60 who received an inactivated influenza vaccine. The CDR3 loop reads CASSLNGAGTYEQYF. For the CDR3, the DNA is TGCGCCAGCAGTTTAAATGGGGCCGGAACCTACGAGCAGTACTTC.